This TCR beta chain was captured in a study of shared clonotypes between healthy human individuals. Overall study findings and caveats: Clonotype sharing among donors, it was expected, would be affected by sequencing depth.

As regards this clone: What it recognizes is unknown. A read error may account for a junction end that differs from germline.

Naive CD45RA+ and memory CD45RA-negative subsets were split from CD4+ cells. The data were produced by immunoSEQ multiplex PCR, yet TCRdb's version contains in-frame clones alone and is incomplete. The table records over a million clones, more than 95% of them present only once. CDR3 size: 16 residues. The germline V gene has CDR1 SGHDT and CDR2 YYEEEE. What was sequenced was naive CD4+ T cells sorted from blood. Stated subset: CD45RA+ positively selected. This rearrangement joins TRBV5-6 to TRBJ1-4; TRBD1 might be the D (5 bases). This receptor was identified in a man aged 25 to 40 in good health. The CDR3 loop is CASSPEAGRANEKLFF. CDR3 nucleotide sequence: TGTGCCAGCAGCCCTGAGGCGGGCAGGGCTAATGAAAAGCTGTTTTTT.